These 10 T cell receptor beta chains were all obtained from the same sample, sequenced in a study of blood T cell repertoires in COVID-19 (dated by TCRdb to 2020 to 2021). The library was obtained by the immunoSEQ multiplex PCR assay. TCRdb mirrors the immuneACCESS table, restricted to in-frame sequences. Some clones are absent from its copies; in checked studies, under half trace to an unresolved V gene, and the reason for the others is unknown. The sample table lists some 30,000 clones, 87% of them with a count of one. Of the sample, around 1.8% falls within the top ten clones. What was sequenced was peripheral blood. All receptors come from a man aged 50-60 years with active or convalescent COVID-19.

The chain uses TRBV19 and TRBJ2-3; the D gene is possibly TRBD1 (5 bases). Germline-derived CDR1 and CDR2 are LNHDA and SQIVND (reference sequence). Trimming shortened V by 3 bases and J by 5 bases, and 6 bases separated the two germline ends. CDR3 length: 12 amino acids. CDR3 DNA: TGTGCCAGTAGTATCAGGGAAGATACGCAGTATTTT. As protein: CASSIREDTQYF.

The chain has TRBV4-2 and TRBJ1-2; 9 bases fit TRBD1. V shed 1 base and J 7 bases; nucleotides not matched to a gene: 4. Per the germline V gene, CDR1 is LGHNA and CDR2 is YNFKEQ. The CDR3 is 14 amino acids. The CDR3 sequence: CASSQVQGASGYTF. CDR3 DNA: TGTGCCAGCAGCCAAGTACAGGGGGCGAGTGGCTACACCTTC.

The chain is built from TRBV13 and TRBJ1-1; D unclear. This CDR3 comprises 16 residues. V lost 5 bases to trimming and J lost 0 bases, with 16 bases between them. Germline loops: CDR1 PRHDT, CDR2 FYEKMQ (reference sequence). CDR3 nucleotides: TGTGCCAGCAGCCCTAACGTCGATATAATGAACACTGAAGCTTTCTTT. It yields the protein CASSPNVDIMNTEAFF.

The genes are TRBV4-2 and TRBJ2-5, with D tentatively TRBD1 (5 bases). CDR1 is LGHNA, CDR2 YNFKEQ, per germline. The CDR3 totals 14 residues. The ends were cut back, 0 bases at V and 4 bases at J, with 9 bases in the middle. The CDR3 protein is CASSQDLGRETQYF. The CDR3 DNA is TGTGCCAGCAGCCAAGATTTGGGGCGAGAGACCCAGTACTTC.

This clone was observed a handful of times. The V gene is TRBV2, the J gene TRBJ2-1; TRBD2 matches at 11 bases. Per germline, CDR1 SNHLY and CDR2 FYNNEI. V lost 6 bases and J lost 3; bases outside the gene matches: 4. The CDR3 extends over 15 amino acids. Written as DNA, the CDR3 is TGTGCCAGCAGACCGGGACTAGCGGACTACAATGAGCAGTTCTTC. This codes for CASRPGLADYNEQFF.

Sample share makes this clone medium-sized. The V gene is TRBV7-9, the J gene TRBJ2-5; 7 nucleotides line up with TRBD1. Germline-derived CDR1 and CDR2 are SEHNR and FQNEAQ (reference sequence). V shed 8 bases and J 0 bases; nucleotides not matched to a gene: 6. The CDR3 has 14 amino acids. The CDR3 region is CASGDRVDQETQYF. CDR3 coding DNA: TGTGCCAGCGGCGACAGGGTTGACCAAGAGACCCAGTACTTC.

This rearrangement joins TRBV18 to TRBJ1-4, with D unresolved. CDR3 size: 18 residues. V was pared by 0 bases and J by 4 bases, with 18 bases between. Germline V gene sequence: CDR1 KGHSH, CDR2 LQKENI. The CDR3 nucleotides read TGTGCCAGCTCACCACCTCCGTCCGCCCGGGTCCATAATGAAAAACTGTTTTTT. This encodes CASSPPPSARVHNEKLFF.

This chain connects TRBV5-4 to TRBJ2-3; 9 bases align to TRBD1. The CDR3 is 15 residues long. Germline V lookup: CDR1 SGHNT, CDR2 YYREEE (reference sequence). The V segment lost 4 bases and the J segment 0 bases; nucleotides outside the gene matches: 3. The CDR3 reads CASSRDRDSTDTQYF. The CDR3 DNA is TGTGCCAGCAGCCGGGACAGGGATAGCACAGATACGCAGTATTTT. The full variable domain, in which reference TRBV5-4 and TRBJ2-3 provide the parts outside the CDR3, is ETGVTQSPTHLIKTRGQQVTLRCSSQSGHNTVSWYQQALGQGPQFIFQYYREEENGRGNFPPRFSGLQFPNYSSELNVNALELDDSALYLCASSRDRDSTDTQYFGPGTRLTVL.

The gene calls are TRBV5-1 and TRBJ2-5; 8 bases agree with TRBD2. The CDR3 is made up of 14 amino acids. V gave up 1 base and J gave up 1 base; unmatched junction bases: 0. Looked up from germline, CDR1 is SGHRS and CDR2 is YFSETQ. Here the CDR3 reads CASSLTSGQETQYF. The DNA of the CDR3 is TGCGCCAGCAGCTTGACTAGCGGCCAAGAGACCCAGTACTTC.

The CDR3 sequence: CASSLQAEQFF. CDR3 bases: TGTGCCAGCAGCTTACAAGCGGAGCAGTTCTTC. The chain recombines TRBV11-2 with TRBJ2-1; D not resolved. Deletions cut 2 bases from V and 10 bases from J, with 6 bases between. Germline-derived CDR1 and CDR2 are SGHAT and FQNNGV. CDR3 length: 11 residues.